The entry that follows covers one T cell receptor beta chain sequence. It lacks a known antigen. No much larger clone is present one base from it, and per-base qualities are unavailable. Using the immunoSEQ assay, TCRB CDR3 regions were amplified from 2 micrograms of genomic DNA, or from all available DNA when less than that was on hand. For multiplex PCR, 60 forward primers for TCR V beta segments and 13 reverse primers for J beta segments were used. Synthetic control templates were spiked into each sample at limiting dilution to estimate reads per starting template. Reads of 87 bp were generated by sequencing on the Illumina HiSeq System. Regarding the original processing steps: PCR and sequencing errors were removed by a nearest neighbor algorithm that merged closely related sequences. TCR overlap was measured as the percentage of unique tumor TCR beta sequences also present in the same patient's peripheral blood. TCRdb limited this immuneACCESS table to in-frame rearrangements with V and J called. A share of clones is missing; checked studies link under half to unresolved V genes, and the rest is unexplained. V and J calls plus clone size are reproduced from that table; the DNA served to infer D and trimming. In all, the sample holds tens of thousands of clones, and over 70% of those were seen once. Together, the top ten hold roughly 2% of the sample.

The data stem from a study of glioma-infiltrating T cells after dendritic cell vaccination (dated by TCRdb to about 2016). Regarding the study in general: A cohort of some 15 glioblastoma patients from Phase I and II dendritic cell vaccination trials was included, of whom 9 were newly diagnosed and 6 had recurrent disease. Between the early 2000s and the early 2010s, the patients were given dendritic cell vaccination pulsed with autologous tumor lysate. The vaccine was prepared from monocyte-derived dendritic cells that were cultured for under 8 days with IL-4 and GM-CSF and then pulsed overnight with autologous tumor lysate. Patients received three intradermal dendritic cell vaccine injections at biweekly intervals in the arm below the axilla. In glioblastoma patients vaccinated with dendritic cells, deep sequencing of TCR beta CDR3 regions served to measure tumor-infiltrating lymphocyte content and to compare repertoires between tumor and blood. Survival after dendritic cell vaccination was correlated with TCR sequencing metrics, including TIL content and tumor-blood repertoire overlap. Beyond this particular receptor, the publication reports: The cohort was small and heterogeneous, with few patients having full blood and tumor sets and even fewer initial-recurrent tumor pairs. After dendritic cell vaccination, a higher estimated pretreatment TIL content predicted longer time to progression and longer overall survival. TCR clonality showed no direct relationship with survival, which suggests that a diverse polyclonal response may be important. The TCR overlap response model with three groups was called speculative and said to need prospective validation.

To be selected, patients needed enough residual fresh-frozen tumor tissue and more than two years of available survival data. An isocitrate dehydrogenase mutation was not carried by any of the glioblastoma patients, although molecular status was otherwise variable. PBMC were collected before vaccination, two weeks after the third vaccination, and at tumor progression if tumor progression occurred. The Qiagen DNeasy Blood extraction Kit was used to extract genomic DNA. Taken from the germline V gene, the CDR1 and CDR2 loops are SGHTA and FQGTGA. V lost 0 bases and J lost 0 bases, and the count of bases not matched to a germline gene is 13. Measured from the cysteine to the phenylalanine, the CDR3 is 20 residues long. Here the CDR3 DNA is all that survives: 60 bases in frame from base 1.

The origin of this receptor is a human donor with glioblastoma. Here the chain combines TRBV7-3 and TRBJ2-3, with TRBD2 matching 9 junction bases. The sample in question was blood, obtained before dendritic cell vaccination. The sequence in DNA is TGTGCCAGCAGCTTAACCCTAGCTAGCGGGATCGATGGGAGCACAGATACGCAGTATTTT. Translated, this gives CASSLTLASGIDGSTDTQYF.